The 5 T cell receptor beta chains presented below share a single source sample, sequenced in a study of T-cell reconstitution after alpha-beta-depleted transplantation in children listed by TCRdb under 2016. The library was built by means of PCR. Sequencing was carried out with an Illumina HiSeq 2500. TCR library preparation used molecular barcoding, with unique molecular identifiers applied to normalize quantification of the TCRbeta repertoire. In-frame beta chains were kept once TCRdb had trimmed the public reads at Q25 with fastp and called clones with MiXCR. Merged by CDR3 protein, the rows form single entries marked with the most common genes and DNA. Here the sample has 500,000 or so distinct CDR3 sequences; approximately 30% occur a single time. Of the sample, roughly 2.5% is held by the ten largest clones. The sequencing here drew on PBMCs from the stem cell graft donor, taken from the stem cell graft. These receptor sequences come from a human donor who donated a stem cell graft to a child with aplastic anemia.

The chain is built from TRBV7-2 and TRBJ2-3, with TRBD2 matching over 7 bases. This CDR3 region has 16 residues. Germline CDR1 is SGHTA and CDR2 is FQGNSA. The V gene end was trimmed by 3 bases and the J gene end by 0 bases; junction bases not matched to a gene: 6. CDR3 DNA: TGTGCCAGCAGCTTGATGAGTAGCGGGAGCACAGATACGCAGTATTTT. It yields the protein CASSLMSSGSTDTQYF.

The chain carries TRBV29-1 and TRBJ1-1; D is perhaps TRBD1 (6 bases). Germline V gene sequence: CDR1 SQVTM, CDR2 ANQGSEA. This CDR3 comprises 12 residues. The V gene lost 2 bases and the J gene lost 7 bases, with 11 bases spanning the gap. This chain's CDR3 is CSVERGGVEAFF. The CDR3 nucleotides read TGCAGCGTTGAACGAGGGGGTGTTGAAGCTTTCTTT.

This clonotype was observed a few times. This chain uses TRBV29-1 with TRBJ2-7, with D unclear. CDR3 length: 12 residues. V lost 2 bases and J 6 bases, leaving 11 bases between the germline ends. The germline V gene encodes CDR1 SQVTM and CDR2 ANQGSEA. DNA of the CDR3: TGCAGCGTTGAACTACCCGGACGCGAGCAGTACTTC. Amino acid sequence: CSVELPGREQYF.

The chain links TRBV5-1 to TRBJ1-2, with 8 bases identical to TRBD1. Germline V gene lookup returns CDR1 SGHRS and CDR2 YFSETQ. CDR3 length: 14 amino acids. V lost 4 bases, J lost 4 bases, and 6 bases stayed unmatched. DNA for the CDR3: TGCGCCAGCAGCCAGAGACAGGGGCCCTATGGCTACACCTTC. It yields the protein CASSQRQGPYGYTF.

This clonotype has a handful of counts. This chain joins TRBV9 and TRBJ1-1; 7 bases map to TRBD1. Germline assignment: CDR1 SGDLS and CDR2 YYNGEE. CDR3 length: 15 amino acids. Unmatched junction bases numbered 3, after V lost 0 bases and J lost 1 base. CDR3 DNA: TGTGCCAGCAGCGTAGGTCCAGGGGGGAACACTGAAGCTTTCTTT. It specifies CASSVGPGGNTEAFF.